This T cell receptor (beta chain) appears in the sequencing data of a study of Ad26.COV2.S vaccination and SARS-CoV-2 variants. Study-wide context: Intramuscular Ad26.COV2.S doses were given once or twice, 56 days apart.

The V end was cut by 5 bases, the J end by 9 bases, with 11 bases between. The CDR3 extends over 12 amino acids. The germline V gene has CDR1 SGHRS and CDR2 YFSETQ. TCRdb's table, derived via immunoSEQ multiplex PCR, lists solely in-frame clones and lacks some. The profile shows about 680,000 clones, about 90% of them singletons. Study findings and constraints: Responses of T cells in total may have been underestimated by the TCR breadth and depth analyses. Vaccine recipients had higher spike-specific TCR breadth than placebo recipients.

Treatment: some 20 received Ad26.COV2.S at low or high dose, single or two shots; several received placebo; per-sample allocation not given. Vaccine and placebo recipients were sampled on day 63 after the first injection. Donor was an adult aged 18-55 years in Boston. Points on this clone: Antigen unknown.

This TCR was recovered from a person between 18 and 59 years old who received the Ad26.COV2.S COVID-19 vaccine or a placebo. Sequenced material: peripheral blood, taken in a trial of Ad26.COV2.S vaccine versus placebo. The chain links TRBV5-1 to TRBJ2-2; no definite D call. CDR3 loop: CASRHPVRELFF. As DNA, the CDR3 is TGCGCCAGCAGACACCCCGTCCGGGAGCTGTTTTTT.